The 13 T cell receptor beta chains below come from one sample, sequenced in a study of Ad26.COV2.S vaccination and SARS-CoV-2 variants. Repertoires were generated with immunoSEQ multiplex PCR, while TCRdb's copy carries only in-frame clones and drops some. The sample holds about 480,000 clones; around 88% are singletons and the top ten take 9.5% to 15%. Sample treatment: over 15 received Ad26.COV2.S at low or high dose, single or two shots; a few received placebo; per-sample allocation not given. On day 63 after the first injection, vaccine and placebo recipients gave samples. The sequencing used peripheral blood, collected in a trial of Ad26.COV2.S vaccine versus placebo. The receptors here all came from a person aged 18-60 years who received the Ad26.COV2.S COVID-19 vaccine or a placebo.

The rearrangement links TRBV5-4 to TRBJ1-2; 8 bases line up with TRBD1. V gave up 3 bases and J gave up 10 bases; unmatched junction bases: 8. The CDR3 has 13 amino acids. Germline values: CDR1 SGHNT, CDR2 YYREEE (reference sequence). CDR3 region: CASSSDRGWDYTF. In DNA, the CDR3 is TGTGCCAGCAGCTCTGACAGGGGTTGGGACTACACCTTC.

The CDR3 DNA reads TGTGCCAGCAGCGCCGAGGGACTTCCTTACAATGAGCAGTTCTTC. It specifies CASSAEGLPYNEQFF. The chain carries TRBV9 and TRBJ2-1; tentatively, D is TRBD2 (6 bases). The V gene's germline CDR1 is SGDLS and CDR2 YYNGEE. CDR3 size: 15 residues. The V and J ends lost 3 bases and 4 bases respectively, with 14 bases between them. Full variable domain (remainder filled in from reference TRBV9 and TRBJ2-1): DSGVTQTPKHLITATGQRVTLRCSPRSGDLSVYWYQQSLDQGLQFLIQYYNGEERAKGNILERFSAQQFPDLHSELNLSSLELGDSALYFCASSAEGLPYNEQFFGPGTRLTVL.

The chain is built from TRBV5-4 and TRBJ2-1, with TRBD1 matching over 7 bases. Per germline, CDR1 SGHNT and CDR2 YYREEE (reference sequence). The J segment lost 8 bases and the V segment lost 4 bases, leaving 6 bases of the junction unmatched. This CDR3 has 13 residues. The CDR3 region is CASSDDRVHEQFF. CDR3 nucleotide sequence: TGTGCCAGCAGCGATGACAGGGTCCATGAGCAGTTCTTC. The full variable domain, its missing parts supplied by reference TRBV5-4 and TRBJ2-1, is ETGVTQSPTHLIKTRGQQVTLRCSSQSGHNTVSWYQQALGQGPQFIFQYYREEENGRGNFPPRFSGLQFPNYSSELNVNALELDDSALYLCASSDDRVHEQFFGPGTRLTVL.

The chain couples TRBV7-8 to TRBJ2-2, with a tentative D call TRBD1 (6 bases). V was shortened by 8 bases and J by 0 bases, with 16 bases between the two germline ends. CDR3 length: 16 residues. Germline CDR1 and CDR2: SGHVS and FQNEAQ. DNA of the CDR3: TGTGCCAGCTTTGCGACAGGCGCCACGAACACCGGGGAGCTGTTTTTT. Protein: CASFATGATNTGELFF.

The V gene is TRBV27, the J gene TRBJ1-6; possibly TRBD1 for D (5 bases). The V and J ends lost 3 bases and 0 bases respectively, with 12 bases between them. Germline CDR1 reads MNHEY; CDR2 reads SMNVEV (reference sequence). The CDR3 has 17 residues. The CDR3 is CASSLSKGSSYNSPLHF. The CDR3, as DNA: TGTGCCAGCAGTTTGAGTAAGGGGAGCTCCTATAATTCACCCCTCCACTTT.

The chain has TRBV20-1 and TRBJ1-2; D perhaps matches TRBD1 (5 bases). CDR3 length: 12 amino acids. With 3 bases removed from V and 4 bases from J, the gap between germline ends came to 9 bases. Per the germline V gene, CDR1 is DFQATT and CDR2 is SNEGSKA (reference sequence). The DNA for the CDR3 is TGCAGTGCTAGTGGCAGGGTCTATGGCTACACCTTC. Protein sequence: CSASGRVYGYTF.

As regards this clone: This may be a read error, as it is one base from a much larger clone. This chain links TRBV13 with TRBJ2-1; no clear D. Between the trimmed V and J ends, which lost 1 base and 0 bases, there was a span of 1 base. This CDR3 is built from 13 residues. Germline assignment: CDR1 PRHDT and CDR2 FYEKMQ (reference sequence). The CDR3 sequence: CASSLASYNEQFF. DNA of the CDR3: TGTGCCAGCAGCTTAGCCTCCTACAATGAGCAGTTCTTC.

The V call is TRBV3-1 (or the pseudogene TRBV3-2), the J call TRBJ1-4; 7 bases are shared with TRBD1. The V segment lost 1 base and the J segment 10 bases; nucleotides outside the gene matches: 9. The CDR3 has 15 amino acids. Germline CDR1 and CDR2: LGHDT and YNNKEL (reference sequence). Here the CDR3 DNA reads TGTGCCAGCAGCCAAGGGCGGGACAGTTGGACAAAACTGTTTTTT. Translation: CASSQGRDSWTKLFF.

DNA for the CDR3: TGTGCCAGCAGTCTTACAATTCTAGGGCAGTACTTC. This gives the protein CASSLTILGQYF. The chain couples TRBV28 to TRBJ2-7; no clear D gene. The ends were cut back, 5 bases at V and 9 bases at J, with 14 bases in the middle. Germline V gives CDR1 MDHEN, CDR2 SYDVKM. This CDR3 spans 12 amino acids.

The V call is TRBV9, the J call TRBJ1-2, with D possibly TRBD1 on 5 matching bases. From germline, CDR1 is SGDLS and CDR2 YYNGEE. V gave up 4 bases and J gave up 0 bases, with 22 bases separating them. The CDR3 spans 18 residues. The CDR3 bases are TGTGCCAGCAGCCACCTAGGGGAAGGGTCTTTCACTAACTATGGCTACACCTTC. Translating gives CASSHLGEGSFTNYGYTF.

As to this clone: This CDR3 is also generated by other DNA sequences in the sample. The genes are TRBV15 and TRBJ1-4, with TRBD1 as a possible D gene (6 bases). CDR3 length: 16 residues. V shed 5 bases and J shed 4 bases, with 17 bases lying between them. Looked up from germline, CDR1 is LNHNV and CDR2 is YYDKDF (reference sequence). CDR3 DNA sequence: TGTGCCACCAGCGAGGATGGGTCACAGGGTAATGAAAAACTGTTTTTT. This encodes CATSEDGSQGNEKLFF.

This chain uses TRBV7-6 with TRBJ1-6, with D perhaps TRBD1 (6 bases). The ends were cut back, 5 bases at V and 6 bases at J, with 23 bases in the middle. The CDR3 is 18 amino acids. Germline loops: CDR1 SGHVS, CDR2 FNYEAQ. The DNA of the CDR3 is TGTGCCAGCAGCAACCGACTGGGAGGGGGGGCTGGTAATTCACCCCTCCACTTT. Its translation is CASSNRLGGGAGNSPLHF.

This chain links TRBV7-8 with TRBJ2-2, with 11 nucleotides matching TRBD2. Germline assignment: CDR1 SGHVS and CDR2 FQNEAQ. CDR3 length: 15 residues. Trimming took 2 bases from V and 6 from J; bases not matched to a gene: 2. The CDR3 loop is CASSLTSGRSGELFF. The CDR3 DNA follows: TGTGCCAGCAGCTTAACTAGCGGGAGATCCGGGGAGCTGTTTTTT.